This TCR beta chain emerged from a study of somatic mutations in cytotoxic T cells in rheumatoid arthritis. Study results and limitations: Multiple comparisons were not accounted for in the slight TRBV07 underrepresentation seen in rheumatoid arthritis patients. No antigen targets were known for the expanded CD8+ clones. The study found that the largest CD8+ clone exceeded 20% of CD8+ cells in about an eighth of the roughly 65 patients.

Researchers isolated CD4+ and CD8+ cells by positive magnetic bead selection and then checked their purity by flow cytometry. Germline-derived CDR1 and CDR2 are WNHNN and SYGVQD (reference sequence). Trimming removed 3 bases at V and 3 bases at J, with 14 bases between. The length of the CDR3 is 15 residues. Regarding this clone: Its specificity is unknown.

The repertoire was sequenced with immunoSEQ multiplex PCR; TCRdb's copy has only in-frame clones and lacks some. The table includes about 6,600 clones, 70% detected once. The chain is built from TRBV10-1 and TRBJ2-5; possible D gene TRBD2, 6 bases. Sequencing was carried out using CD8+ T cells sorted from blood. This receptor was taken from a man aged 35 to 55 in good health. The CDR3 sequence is CASSDRDSGKETQYF. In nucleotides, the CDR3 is TGCGCCAGCAGTGACCGGGACTCGGGGAAAGAGACCCAGTACTTC.